One sample yielded the 30 T cell receptor beta chains listed below, sequenced in a study of OX40 agonist ivuxolimab in advanced cancers. TCRdb keeps only in-frame clones here, not all; method: immunoSEQ multiplex PCR. The sample has tens of thousands of clones; 85% to 90% are singletons. Sample: CD4+ or CD8+ T cells sorted from blood, taken in a trial of the OX40 agonist ivuxolimab. The origin of the receptors is an adult with an advanced solid tumor such as melanoma, head and neck, liver or kidney cancer.

The chain carries TRBV12-5 and TRBJ1-2; D not certain. Per germline, CDR1 LGHNT and CDR2 FRNRAP. The length of the CDR3 is 13 residues. Trimming removed 1 base at V and 5 bases at J, with 8 bases between. The CDR3 reads CASGLGTGYGYTF. The CDR3 DNA is TGTGCTAGTGGTTTGGGTACTGGTTATGGCTACACCTTC.

The J gene is TRBJ2-3, the V gene TRBV2, with D hard to call. The CDR3 loop spans 14 amino acids. The V end lost 3 bases, the J end lost 4 bases, and 11 bases lay between the germline ends. The germline CDR1 and CDR2 sequences are SNHLY and FYNNEI. Written as DNA, the CDR3 is TGTGCCAGCAGTGAGGTGGTAGCCGCAGATACGCAGTATTTT. Protein: CASSEVVAADTQYF.

The chain uses TRBV2 and TRBJ2-7; D is uncertain. Germline-derived CDR1 and CDR2 are SNHLY and FYNNEI. This CDR3 comprises 11 residues. The germline V and J ends were trimmed by 8 bases and 1 base, with 6 bases remaining between them. The DNA of the CDR3 is TGTGCCAGCGCCAGATCCTACGAGCAGTACTTC. This sequence encodes CASARSYEQYF.

The rearrangement joins TRBV7-9 to TRBJ1-2; 12 bases agree with TRBD1. The CDR3 contains 15 residues. Germline V gene data show CDR1 as SEHNR and CDR2 as FQNEAQ (reference sequence). Trimming took 5 bases from V and 10 from J; bases not matched to a gene: 11. The CDR3 coding sequence is TGTGCCAGCAGCCCGGGACAGGGGGCTTTGCGAGACTACACCTTC. It translates to CASSPGQGALRDYTF.

This sequence joins TRBV27 and TRBJ2-7, with 8 bases identical to TRBD1. The CDR3 loop spans 17 amino acids. V lost 5 bases and J lost 0; bases outside the gene matches: 12. Germline V gene data show CDR1 as MNHEY and CDR2 as SMNVEV (reference sequence). The CDR3 DNA reads as TGTGCCAGCAGTCAAAGACCCCGGGACAGGAACTCCTACGAGCAGTACTTC. Its protein product is CASSQRPRDRNSYEQYF.

The chain links TRBV19 to TRBJ2-7; D is unclear. Germline V lookup: CDR1 LNHDA, CDR2 SQIVND (reference sequence). The CDR3 loop spans 13 amino acids. The ends were cut back, 5 bases at V and 4 bases at J, with 12 bases in the middle. The CDR3, as DNA: TGTGCCAGTAGTCCCATCGATGCTTACGAGCAGTACTTC. The encoded protein is CASSPIDAYEQYF.

The V and J genes are TRBV27 and TRBJ1-2, with 9 nucleotides matching TRBD1. CDR1 is MNHEY, CDR2 SMNVEV, per germline (reference sequence). After removal of 8 bases from V and 8 bases from J, the junction contained 6 bases not matched to a gene. This CDR3 has 12 residues. CDR3 residues: CASLGQGLGYTF. The DNA for the CDR3 is TGTGCCAGCCTCGGACAGGGGCTGGGCTACACCTTC.

The chain is built from TRBV19 and TRBJ1-1; D gene ambiguous. The V and J ends lost 4 bases and 4 bases respectively, with 10 bases between them. From germline, CDR1 is LNHDA and CDR2 SQIVND (reference sequence). CDR3 length equals 13 residues. This chain's CDR3 is CASSTGPFTEAFF. The CDR3 DNA follows: TGTGCCAGTAGTACCGGGCCCTTCACTGAAGCTTTCTTT.

The chain joins TRBV19 to TRBJ2-1, with D possibly being TRBD1 or TRBD2 (7 bases each). V was cut by 4 bases and J by 5 bases, with 18 bases left in between. Germline V gene data show CDR1 as LNHDA and CDR2 as SQIVND (reference sequence). CDR3 length: 16 amino acids. The CDR3 protein is CASSTGSGGDHNEQFF. The CDR3 DNA follows: TGTGCCAGTAGTACCGGCTCAGGGGGGGACCACAATGAGCAGTTCTTC.

The CDR3 DNA follows: TGTGCCAGCCGAGTCGGGCTTTTCAGCGAGCAGTTCTTC. Protein sequence: CASRVGLFSEQFF. This chain joins TRBV6-5 and TRBJ2-1; D unresolved. Germline CDR1 is MNHEY and CDR2 is SVGAGI. Between the trimmed V and J ends, which lost 8 bases and 10 bases, there was a span of 18 bases. The CDR3 extends over 13 amino acids.

This clone was detected once. The CDR3 sequence is CASSSEPGQPNEKLFF. The DNA for the CDR3 is TGCGCCAGCAGCTCTGAGCCGGGACAGCCTAATGAAAAACTGTTTTTT. The rearrangement joins TRBV5-1 to TRBJ1-4, with 7 bases lining up with TRBD1. V trimming: 3 bases; J trimming: 3 bases; junction bases outside the gene matches: 8. The CDR3 runs to 16 residues. Looked up from germline, CDR1 is SGHRS and CDR2 is YFSETQ.

The gene calls are TRBV4-2 and TRBJ2-3; 11 bases are shared with TRBD2. Germline lookup yields CDR1 LGHNA and CDR2 YNFKEQ. V dropped 0 bases and J dropped 3; count of bases not matched to a gene: 8. This CDR3 region has 18 residues. The chain's CDR3 is CASSQDQVLAGATDTQYF. The CDR3, as DNA: TGTGCCAGCAGCCAAGATCAGGTACTAGCGGGGGCAACAGATACGCAGTATTTT.

This rearrangement joins TRBV11-2 to TRBJ1-1; tentatively, D is TRBD1 (5 bases). The length of the CDR3 is 15 residues. With 3 bases removed from V and 0 bases from J, the gap between germline ends came to 11 bases. Germline V gene data show CDR1 as SGHAT and CDR2 as FQNNGV. CDR3 DNA sequence: TGTGCCAGCAGCTTTAAGAGGGGCCTGAACACTGAAGCTTTCTTT. It specifies CASSFKRGLNTEAFF.

The chain combines TRBV6-5 with TRBJ2-3; TRBD2 might be the D (7 bases). Germline V gene sequence: CDR1 MNHEY, CDR2 SVGAGI. The CDR3 has 14 amino acids. CDR3 amino acids: CATSRGGVGDTQYF. As DNA, the CDR3 is TGTGCAACTTCGAGGGGGGGGGTTGGAGATACGCAGTATTTT.

The gene calls are TRBV7-9 and TRBJ1-1; 11 bases agree with TRBD1. Losses at the gene ends were 5 bases for V and 1 base for J; bases not matched to a gene: 9. This CDR3 region has 17 residues. Germline CDR1 and CDR2: SEHNR and FQNEAQ (reference sequence). CDR3 protein: CASSLTGTGGPNTEAFF. The CDR3 DNA follows: TGTGCCAGCAGCCTAACCGGGACAGGGGGGCCGAACACTGAAGCTTTCTTT.

This clone appeared a single time. The rearrangement joins TRBV4-2 to TRBJ2-7, with 9 positions matching TRBD2. With 4 bases clipped from V and 4 bases from J, the junction kept 8 bases outside the gene matches. Looked up from germline, CDR1 is LGHNA and CDR2 is YNFKEQ. CDR3 size: 15 residues. CDR3 coding DNA: TGTGCCAGCAGCCCTAATGCGGGGGGGCCGTACGAGCAGTACTTC. It is translated as CASSPNAGGPYEQYF.

The genes are TRBV19 and TRBJ2-3; D is unclear. CDR3 length: 17 amino acids. Germline CDR1 and CDR2: LNHDA and SQIVND (reference sequence). V was clipped by 1 base and J by 6 bases, with 20 bases between them. The CDR3 nucleotides are TGTGCCAGTAGTATAGTAATGGTCCCAAGTTTGGTGGATACGCAGTATTTT. Amino acid sequence: CASSIVMVPSLVDTQYF. Complete variable domain (other parts from reference TRBV19 and TRBJ2-3): DGGITQSPKYLFRKEGQNVTLSCEQNLNHDAMYWYRQDPGQGLRLIYYSQIVNDFQKGDIAEGYSVSREKKESFPLTVTSAQKNPTAFYLCASSIVMVPSLVDTQYFGPGTRLTVL.

The V and J genes are TRBV15 and TRBJ2-7; D is ambiguous. The CDR3 runs to 14 residues. The germline V gene has CDR1 LNHNV and CDR2 YYDKDF (reference sequence). The V end was cut by 6 bases, the J end by 3 bases, with 15 bases between. The CDR3 is CATRSTEAYYEQYF. CDR3 sequence (DNA): TGTGCCACCAGAAGTACAGAGGCCTACTACGAGCAGTACTTC.

The chain joins TRBV6-6 to TRBJ1-5; TRBD1 might be the D (5 bases). Germline lookup yields CDR1 MNHNY and CDR2 SVGAGI (reference sequence). V was pared by 7 bases and J by 6 bases, with 13 bases between. The CDR3 runs to 13 residues. The CDR3 sequence: CASTHGGVQPQHF. The CDR3 DNA follows: TGTGCCAGCACCCACGGGGGGGTTCAGCCCCAGCATTTT.

The chain carries TRBV19 and TRBJ1-2; 7 nucleotides match TRBD1. This CDR3 comprises 16 residues. With 4 bases clipped from V and 0 bases from J, the junction kept 8 bases outside the gene matches. Germline loops: CDR1 LNHDA, CDR2 SQIVND (reference sequence). This CDR3 reads CASSTPGQPTNYGYTF. Written as DNA, the CDR3 is TGTGCCAGTAGTACGCCGGGACAGCCTACTAACTATGGCTACACCTTC.

Details on this clone: The junction differs from germline at one of its ends, possibly a read error. The sample contains more than one DNA sequence encoding this CDR3. The chain uses TRBV27 and TRBJ1-5, with no clear D. In germline, CDR1 is MNHEY, CDR2 SMNVEV (reference sequence). The CDR3 is made up of 15 amino acids. This CDR3 is CASSLTPWGNQPQHF. Here the CDR3 DNA reads TGCGCCAGCAGTTTGACGCCTTGGGGCAATCAGCCCCAGCATTTT.

The gene calls are TRBV5-8 and TRBJ1-1, with D possibly matching TRBD1 (6 bases). Germline V gene lookup returns CDR1 SGHTS and CDR2 YDEGEE. Trimming left V 4 bases short and J 2 bases short, with 15 bases between. The CDR3 contains 15 residues. This CDR3 is CASSLNTGSNTEAFF. CDR3 nucleotide sequence: TGTGCCAGCAGCCTAAATACAGGGTCTAACACTGAAGCTTTCTTT.

The gene calls are TRBV10-1 and TRBJ2-1; TRBD2 is a possible D gene (6 bases). The CDR3 loop spans 13 amino acids. Trimming removed 4 bases from V and 9 bases from J, with 13 bases in between. Germline V gives CDR1 WNHNN, CDR2 SYGVQD (reference sequence). CDR3 nucleotide sequence: TGCGCCAGCAGTGGTTGTGGACTATGTGAGCAGTTCTTC. It is translated as CASSGCGLCEQFF.

The V call is TRBV10-3, the J call TRBJ1-2; perhaps TRBD1 as D (5 bases). The CDR3 runs to 14 residues. Trimming took off 6 bases at V and 6 bases at J, with 17 bases between the two ends. Per the germline V gene, CDR1 is ENHRY and CDR2 is SYGVKD. DNA for the CDR3: TGTGCCATCAGGGACATGGAGGGGATCCATGGCTACACCTTC. This translates into CAIRDMEGIHGYTF.

This clone has a single count. This chain uses TRBV2 with TRBJ2-2, with 11 bases lining up with TRBD1. After removal of 4 bases from V and 5 bases from J, the junction contained 3 bases not matched to a gene. This CDR3 region has 15 residues. CDR1 SNHLY and CDR2 FYNNEI come from the germline V gene. CDR3 protein: CASSGGQGATGELFF. DNA for the CDR3: TGTGCCAGCAGTGGAGGACAGGGGGCTACCGGGGAGCTGTTTTTT.

This chain uses TRBV11-2 with TRBJ2-5; D gene ambiguous. V was pared by 6 bases and J by 5 bases, with 10 bases between. Germline assignment: CDR1 SGHAT and CDR2 FQNNGV. The CDR3 loop spans 12 amino acids. Here the CDR3 DNA reads TGTGCCAGCAGGTCCTTGAGGGAGACCCAGTACTTC. This codes for CASRSLRETQYF.

The V and J genes are TRBV5-1 and TRBJ2-5; weak D call: TRBD2 (6 bases). The CDR3 has 15 residues. Trimming removed 1 base from V and 1 base from J, with 11 bases in between. Germline lookup yields CDR1 SGHRS and CDR2 YFSETQ. The CDR3 loop is CASSLLAGSQETQYF. The CDR3 nucleotides are TGCGCCAGCAGCTTGCTCGCGGGATCCCAAGAGACCCAGTACTTC.

The chain uses TRBV5-4 and TRBJ2-7; no definite D call. The germline V gene encodes CDR1 SGHNT and CDR2 YYREEE (reference sequence). This CDR3 has 12 residues. V gave up 0 bases and J gave up 3 bases, with 4 bases separating them. The CDR3 coding sequence is TGTGCCAGCAGCTTGGGCTACTACGAGCAGTACTTC. Its protein product is CASSLGYYEQYF.

This chain links TRBV14 with TRBJ2-7; no reliable D call. CDR3 length: 14 amino acids. V was cut by 4 bases and J by 4 bases, with 14 bases left in between. Germline lookup yields CDR1 SGHDN and CDR2 FVKESK. The DNA of the CDR3 is TGTGCCAGCAGCCGGAGTACCGACGCGTACGAGCAGTACTTC. This translates into CASSRSTDAYEQYF. The full variable domain, its missing parts supplied by reference TRBV14 and TRBJ2-7, is EAGVTQFPSHSVIEKGQTVTLRCDPISGHDNLYWYRRVMGKEIKFLLHFVKESKQDESGMPNNRFLAERTGGTYSTLKVQPAELEDSGVYFCASSRSTDAYEQYFGPGTRLTVT.

The chain employs TRBV4-1 and TRBJ1-2; 9 bases are shared with TRBD1. The ends lost 4 bases at V and 0 bases at J; junction bases unmatched: 6. The CDR3 runs 16 residues. Germline V gives CDR1 MGHRA, CDR2 YSYEKL. CDR3 sequence reads: CASSPHGTGSNYGYTF. The DNA of the CDR3 is TGCGCCAGCAGCCCCCACGGGACAGGGTCTAACTATGGCTACACCTTC.